The T cell receptor (beta chain) described here comes from a study of blood T cell repertoires in COVID-19. Across the whole study: Material from acute and convalescent COVID-19 was sourced from the United States, Italy and Spain. PBMCs, B-cell-depleted T cells, or T cells were the source of the cDNA or gDNA that made up the material.

Germline values: CDR1 SGHTA, CDR2 FQGNSA. Trimming shortened V by 5 bases and J by 6 bases, and 14 bases separated the two germline ends. This CDR3 region has 14 residues. In the original workflow: Amplified reference gene primers provided the basis for estimating nucleated cell counts. Only in-frame clones appear in the TCRdb table, and some are missing; sequencing was by immunoSEQ multiplex PCR. That table furnishes V, J and clone size, whereas the DNA furnished D and trimming. In the table there are 75,000 to 95,000 clones, roughly 84% of which are singletons. Sequencing input: peripheral blood. The chain recombines TRBV7-2 with TRBJ2-1; D is ambiguous. The sequence was collected from a woman aged 80 or older with acute or convalescent COVID-19. This chain's CDR3 is CASSLLLLSNEQFF. The DNA of the CDR3 is TGTGCCAGCAGCCTTCTCCTCCTGAGCAATGAGCAGTTCTTC.